This TCR beta chain derives from a study of human T cells and chemical hapten exposure. Overall study: Patients had diphenylcyclopropenone applied to the scalp weekly throughout the approximately 25-week study. Patch testing was performed with 0.01% DPC on the upper back, with reading at 6 days. Study observations and caveats: DPC sensitization produced no change in TCRs with frequency above 1 in 1000. Patch test score tracked positively with PT1 expanded TCR counts.

This clonotype was counted between two and nine times. Its antigen is undetermined. Time point defined: pre-sensitization, week 0. Treatment denoted: therapeutic diphenylcyclopropenone sensitization with weekly scalp DPC. CDR1 and CDR2 (germline): SEHNR, FQNEAQ (reference sequence). The CDR3 is 13 residues long. V shed 4 bases, J shed 5 bases, and the junction held 2 bases outside the gene matches. TCRdb analysed the RACE reads with MiXCR anew, one entry per CDR3 protein. Of around 42,000 distinct CDR3 sequences listed, roughly an eighth are singletons. The clonotype was recovered from a woman aged 25 to 39 with alopecia areata. Some clones in this sample may be carry-over from other donors' samples. V usage is TRBV7-9 and J usage is TRBJ1-1; 9 nucleotides line up with TRBD1. The sample in question was whole blood, obtained in connection with sensitization to the hapten diphenylcyclopropenone (DPC). The CDR3 sequence is CASSWTGETEAFF. The CDR3 DNA is TGTGCCAGCAGCTGGACAGGGGAGACTGAAGCTTTCTTT. Full variable domain (outside the CDR3, taken from reference TRBV7-9 and TRBJ1-1): DTGVSQNPRHKITKRGQNVTFRCDPISEHNRLYWYRQTLGQGPEFLTYFQNEAQLEKSRLLSDRFSAERPKGSFSTLEIQRTEQGDSAMYLCASSWTGETEAFFGQGTRLTVV.